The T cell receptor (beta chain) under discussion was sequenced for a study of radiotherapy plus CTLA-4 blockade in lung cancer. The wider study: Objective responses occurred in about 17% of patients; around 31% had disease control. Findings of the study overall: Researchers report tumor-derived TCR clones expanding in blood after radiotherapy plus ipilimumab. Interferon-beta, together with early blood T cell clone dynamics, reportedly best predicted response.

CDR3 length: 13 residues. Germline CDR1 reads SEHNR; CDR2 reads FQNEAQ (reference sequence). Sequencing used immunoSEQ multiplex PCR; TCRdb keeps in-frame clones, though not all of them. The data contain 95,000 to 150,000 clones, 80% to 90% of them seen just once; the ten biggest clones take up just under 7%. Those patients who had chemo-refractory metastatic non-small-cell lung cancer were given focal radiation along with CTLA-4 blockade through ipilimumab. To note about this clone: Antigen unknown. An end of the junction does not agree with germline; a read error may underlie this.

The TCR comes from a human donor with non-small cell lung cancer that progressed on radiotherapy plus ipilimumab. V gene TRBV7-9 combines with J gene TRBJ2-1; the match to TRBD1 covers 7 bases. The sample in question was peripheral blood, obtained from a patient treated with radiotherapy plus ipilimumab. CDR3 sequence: CASRLGTVNEQFF. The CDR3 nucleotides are TGTGCCAGCAGATTAGGGACAGTCAATGAGCAGTTCTTC. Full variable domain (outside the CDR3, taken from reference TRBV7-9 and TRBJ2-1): DTGVSQNPRHKITKRGQNVTFRCDPISEHNRLYWYRQTLGQGPEFLTYFQNEAQLEKSRLLSDRFSAERPKGSFSTLEIQRTEQGDSAMYLCASRLGTVNEQFFGPGTRLTVL.